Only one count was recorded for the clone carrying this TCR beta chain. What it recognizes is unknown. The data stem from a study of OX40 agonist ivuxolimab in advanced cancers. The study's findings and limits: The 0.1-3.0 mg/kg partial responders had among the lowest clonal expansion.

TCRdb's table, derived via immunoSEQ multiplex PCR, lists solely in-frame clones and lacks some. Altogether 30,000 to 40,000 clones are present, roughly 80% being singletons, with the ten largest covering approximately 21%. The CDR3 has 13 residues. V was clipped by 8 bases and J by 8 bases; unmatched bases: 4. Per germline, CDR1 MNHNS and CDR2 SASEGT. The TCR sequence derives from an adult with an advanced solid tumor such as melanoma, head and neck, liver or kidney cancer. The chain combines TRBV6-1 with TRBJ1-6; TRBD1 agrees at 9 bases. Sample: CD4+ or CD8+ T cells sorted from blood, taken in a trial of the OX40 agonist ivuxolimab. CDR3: CASRTGEDSPLHF. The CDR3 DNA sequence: TGTGCCAGCCGGACAGGGGAGGATTCACCCCTCCACTTT.